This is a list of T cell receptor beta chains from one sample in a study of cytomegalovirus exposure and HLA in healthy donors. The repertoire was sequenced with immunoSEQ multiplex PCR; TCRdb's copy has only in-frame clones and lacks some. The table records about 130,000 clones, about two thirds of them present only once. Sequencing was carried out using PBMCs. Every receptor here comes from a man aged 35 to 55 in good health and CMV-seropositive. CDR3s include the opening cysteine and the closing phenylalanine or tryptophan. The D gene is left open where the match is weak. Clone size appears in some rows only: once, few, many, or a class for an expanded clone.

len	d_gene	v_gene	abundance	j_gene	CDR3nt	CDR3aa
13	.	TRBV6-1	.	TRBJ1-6	TGTGCCAGCAGTGACGGGGGAGGGTCACCCCTCCACTTT	CASSDGGGSPLHF
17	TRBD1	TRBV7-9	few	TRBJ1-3	TGTGCCAGCAGCCCAACTACAGGGGGCTACTCTGGAAACACCATATATTTT	CASSPTTGGYSGNTIYF
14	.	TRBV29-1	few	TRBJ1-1	TGCAGCGTTTCTCCCGGGACTACGAACACTGAAGCTTTCTTT	CSVSPGTTNTEAFF
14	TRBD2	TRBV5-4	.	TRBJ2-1	TGTGCCAGCAGCTTATCACTAGCGGGATATGAGCAGTTCTTC	CASSLSLAGYEQFF
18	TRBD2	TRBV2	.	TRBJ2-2	TGTGCCAGCATTGGGGCGTCTAGCGGGAGGTCGAACACCGGGGAGCTGTTTTTT	CASIGASSGRSNTGELFF
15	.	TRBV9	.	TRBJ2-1	TGTGCCAGCAGCGTAGGCCTAGCGCAAGTGGGGGAGCAGTTCTTC	CASSVGLAQVGEQFF
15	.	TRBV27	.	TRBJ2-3	TGTGCCAGCAGTCAAACCTATTTTGATCTGGATACGCAGTATTTT	CASSQTYFDLDTQYF
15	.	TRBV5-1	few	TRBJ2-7	TGCGCCAGCAGCTTGGGAACAGGTTTCTCCTACGAGCAGTACTTC	CASSLGTGFSYEQYF
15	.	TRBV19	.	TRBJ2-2	TGTGCCAGTAGTCCATATCAGGGGAACACCGGGGAGCTGTTTTTT	CASSPYQGNTGELFF
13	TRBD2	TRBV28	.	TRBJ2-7	TGTGCCAGCAGTTTGGGGGGGAAAGACGAGCAGTACTTC	CASSLGGKDEQYF
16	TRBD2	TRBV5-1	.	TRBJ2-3	TGCGCCAGCAGCTTGGTCGGGGGGGCAGCGGCAGATACGCAGTATTTT	CASSLVGGAAADTQYF
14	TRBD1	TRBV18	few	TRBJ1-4	TGTGCCAGCTCGCCCAAACAGGGGAATGAAAAACTGTTTTTT	CASSPKQGNEKLFF
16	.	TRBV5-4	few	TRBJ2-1	TGTGCCAGCAGCCAGGGACTCCCGAGCTCCTACAATGAGCAGTTCTTC	CASSQGLPSSYNEQFF
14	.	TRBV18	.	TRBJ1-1	TGTGCCAGCTCACCATTGAGGGAGAACACTGAAGCTTTCTTT	CASSPLRENTEAFF